A single sample gave rise to the 20 T cell receptor beta chains below, sequenced in a study of PD-L1 blockade in urothelial cancer. Sequenced by immunoSEQ multiplex PCR; TCRdb stores in-frame clones only, minus some. This repertoire shows tens of thousands of clones, around nine tenths found once; its top ten account for approximately 10%. The time point was: peripheral blood 6 weeks after treatment start. The sample here was PBMCs, taken around atezolizumab (anti-PD-L1) treatment. These receptors came from a man aged 55-75 years with urothelial cancer.

This chain links TRBV14 with TRBJ2-1; 10 bases fit TRBD2. V gave up 1 base and J gave up 7 bases; unmatched junction bases: 10. CDR1 is SGHDN and CDR2 is FVKESK in the germline V gene. The CDR3 is made up of 17 amino acids. The CDR3 DNA is TGTGCCAGCAGCCAAGTAGGGCTAGCGGGAGTTGTGAATGAGCAGTTCTTC. Protein product: CASSQVGLAGVVNEQFF.

As DNA, the CDR3 is TGCGCCAGCAGCCCAATACAGGGGAACTATGGCTACACCTTC. This encodes CASSPIQGNYGYTF. The J gene is TRBJ1-2, the V gene TRBV5-1; 7 bases match TRBD1. The junction had 5 bases not matched to a gene; V was cut back by 4 bases and J by 2 bases. The CDR3 runs to 14 residues. Germline CDR1 and CDR2: SGHRS and YFSETQ.

With regard to this clone: The limits of the CDR3 on the DNA are not certain, so only TCRdb's listed CDR3 is given. V gene TRBV2 combines with J gene TRBJ1-1; the table's D gene call, TRBD1, was not cross checked with the DNA. Ends included, the CDR3 has 15 residues. Germline values: CDR1 SNHLY, CDR2 FYNNEI. CDR3 residues: CASILGQTRNTEAFF.

The rearrangement links TRBV19 to TRBJ2-1; a weak D match, TRBD2 (6 bases). Germline lookup yields CDR1 LNHDA and CDR2 SQIVND (reference sequence). The CDR3 sequence is 15 residues long. V was pared by 4 bases and J by 5 bases, with 15 bases between. The CDR3 sequence is CASSTLREWDNEQFF. CDR3 nucleotides: TGTGCCAGTAGTACCCTCCGGGAGTGGGACAATGAGCAGTTCTTC.

This sequence joins TRBV7-6 and TRBJ1-6; weak D call: TRBD1 (6 bases). V was trimmed by 4 bases and J by 7 bases, leaving 11 bases between them. From germline, CDR1 is SGHVS and CDR2 FNYEAQ. The CDR3 loop spans 14 amino acids. CDR3 in amino acids: CASSSDSSNSPLHF. DNA for the CDR3: TGTGCCAGCAGCTCGGACAGTTCAAATTCACCCCTCCACTTT.

The chain joins TRBV4-3 to TRBJ2-1; TRBD2 aligns across 10 bases. This CDR3 is 18 amino acids long. The germline V gene encodes CDR1 LGHNA and CDR2 YSLEER. With V trimmed by 8 bases and J by 1 base, 14 bases remained unmatched. DNA of the CDR3: TGCGCCAGCGGACGGGGACTAGCGCCCGAACCGTCCTACAATGAGCAGTTCTTC. The encoded protein is CASGRGLAPEPSYNEQFF.

The V and J genes are TRBV29-1 and TRBJ2-3; D perhaps matches TRBD2 (6 bases). V lost 4 bases and J lost 6, with 11 bases in between. The CDR3 is 12 amino acids. Looked up from germline, CDR1 is SQVTM and CDR2 is ANQGSEA. The DNA of the CDR3 is TGCAGCGTTGTTGGAGGGTCGGATACGCAGTATTTT. This gives the protein CSVVGGSDTQYF.

V is TRBV5-1 and J is TRBJ2-7; 7 positions match TRBD1. V dropped 2 bases and J dropped 3; count of bases not matched to a gene: 5. There are 14 residues in the CDR3. CDR1 SGHRS and CDR2 YFSETQ come from the germline V gene. The CDR3 spells CASSFDREFYEQYF. CDR3 in DNA: TGCGCCAGCAGCTTCGACAGGGAATTCTACGAGCAGTACTTC.

The chain links TRBV30 to TRBJ1-5; TRBD1 might be the D (5 bases). The CDR3 is 13 amino acids. The V gene's germline CDR1 is GTSNPN and CDR2 SVGIG (reference sequence). Trimming pared 5 bases from V and 4 bases from J, leaving 12 bases between. CDR3 residues: CAWANRWNQPQHF. The CDR3 DNA follows: TGTGCCTGGGCAAACAGGTGGAATCAGCCCCAGCATTTT.

The chain joins TRBV9 to TRBJ2-3, with 8 bases fitting TRBD2. Germline values: CDR1 SGDLS, CDR2 YYNGEE. V lost 2 bases, J lost 5 bases, and 7 bases stayed unmatched. The CDR3 consists of 15 residues. CDR3 bases: TGTGCCAGCAGCGTGGACGGGGGGGTGGAAGATACGCAGTATTTT. It codes for CASSVDGGVEDTQYF.

The chain is built from TRBV4-2 and TRBJ2-2, with D tentatively TRBD2 (6 bases). The V end was cut by 7 bases, the J end by 4 bases, with 22 bases between. The V gene's germline CDR1 is LGHNA and CDR2 YNFKEQ. The CDR3 extends over 17 amino acids. In DNA form, the CDR3 reads TGTGCCAGCACCGAGGCGGGTTTGGGGGGAATCACCGGGGAGCTGTTTTTT. Residues: CASTEAGLGGITGELFF.

This sequence joins TRBV11-3 and TRBJ2-2; 8 nucleotides line up with TRBD1. The junction had 3 bases not matched to a gene; V was cut back by 5 bases and J by 1 base. CDR3 length: 15 amino acids. Germline V gives CDR1 SGHNT, CDR2 YENEEA. The CDR3 reads CASSRGQGNTGELFF. In DNA form, the CDR3 reads TGTGCCAGCAGCAGAGGACAGGGGAACACCGGGGAGCTGTTTTTT. The complete variable domain, with remaining parts taken from reference TRBV11-3 and TRBJ2-2, reads EAGVVQSPRYKIIEKKQPVAFWCNPISGHNTLYWYLQNLGQGPELLIRYENEEAVDDSQLPKDRFSAERLKGVDSTLKIQPAELGDSAVYLCASSRGQGNTGELFFGEGSRLTVL.

This chain joins TRBV2 and TRBJ1-4, with D perhaps TRBD1 (6 bases). From germline, CDR1 is SNHLY and CDR2 FYNNEI. The V and J ends lost 6 bases and 10 bases respectively, with 24 bases between them. The CDR3 has 16 residues. The CDR3 DNA reads TGTGCCAGCAGAAGAGGGGACACAGCTGTCGAAGTAAAACTGTTTTTT. Residues: CASRRGDTAVEVKLFF.

The chain carries TRBV9 and TRBJ2-1; D not resolved. The germline V gene has CDR1 SGDLS and CDR2 YYNGEE. Trimming shortened V by 1 base and J by 9 bases, and 14 bases separated the two germline ends. CDR3 size: 14 residues. DNA for the CDR3: TGTGCCAGCAGCGTATTGGCGGTTCTTAGTGAGCAGTTCTTC. Residues: CASSVLAVLSEQFF.

The CDR3: CASRSGTPYGYTF. As DNA, the CDR3 is TGTGCCAGCAGGTCCGGGACACCCTATGGCTACACCTTC. The chain couples TRBV6-5 to TRBJ1-2; D perhaps matches TRBD1 (6 bases). With 6 bases removed from V and 4 bases from J, the gap between germline ends came to 12 bases. This CDR3 spans 13 amino acids. Germline assignment: CDR1 MNHEY and CDR2 SVGAGI.

The V call is TRBV9, the J call TRBJ2-7, with D tentatively TRBD1 (5 bases). The CDR3 runs to 13 residues. Germline CDR1 SGDLS, CDR2 YYNGEE. The V end lost 4 bases, the J end lost 4 bases, and 12 bases lay between the germline ends. This CDR3 is CASSPKGRYEQYF. Written as DNA, the CDR3 is TGTGCCAGCAGCCCCAAGGGGCGATACGAGCAGTACTTC.

The chain combines TRBV30 with TRBJ2-7; D may be TRBD2 (5 bases). Deletions cut 3 bases from V and 4 bases from J, with 13 bases between. This CDR3 contains 13 residues. Germline lookup yields CDR1 GTSNPN and CDR2 SVGIG (reference sequence). The CDR3 DNA is TGTGCCTGGAGCTCTCCGGGAAAATACGAGCAGTACTTC. Amino acid sequence: CAWSSPGKYEQYF.

This chain links TRBV6-5 with TRBJ2-1; 11 bases map to TRBD2. V trimming: 0 bases; J trimming: 10 bases; junction bases outside the gene matches: 8. Germline V CDR1 and CDR2: MNHEY, SVGAGI. The CDR3 loop spans 16 amino acids. CDR3 sequence: CASSYSRLAGGVEQFF. The CDR3 DNA follows: TGTGCCAGCAGTTACTCGAGGCTAGCGGGGGGCGTCGAGCAGTTCTTC.

The rearrangement uses TRBV5-1 and TRBJ2-7; the match to TRBD2 covers 8 bases. Germline CDR1 is SGHRS and CDR2 is YFSETQ. After removal of 1 base from V and 0 bases from J, the junction contained 3 bases not matched to a gene. The CDR3 covers 15 residues. In nucleotides, the CDR3 is TGCGCCAGCAGCTTGTCTAGCGGGCACTCCTACGAGCAGTACTTC. Translating gives CASSLSSGHSYEQYF.

V usage is TRBV13 and J usage is TRBJ1-2, with unresolved D. Trimming took 4 bases from V and 4 from J, leaving 19 bases between them. The V gene's germline CDR1 is PRHDT and CDR2 FYEKMQ (reference sequence). The CDR3 runs 16 residues. CDR3 coding DNA: TGTGCCAGCAGCTCCTCCGGCCTCCGCGGCGTCTATGGCTACACCTTC. Protein sequence: CASSSSGLRGVYGYTF.